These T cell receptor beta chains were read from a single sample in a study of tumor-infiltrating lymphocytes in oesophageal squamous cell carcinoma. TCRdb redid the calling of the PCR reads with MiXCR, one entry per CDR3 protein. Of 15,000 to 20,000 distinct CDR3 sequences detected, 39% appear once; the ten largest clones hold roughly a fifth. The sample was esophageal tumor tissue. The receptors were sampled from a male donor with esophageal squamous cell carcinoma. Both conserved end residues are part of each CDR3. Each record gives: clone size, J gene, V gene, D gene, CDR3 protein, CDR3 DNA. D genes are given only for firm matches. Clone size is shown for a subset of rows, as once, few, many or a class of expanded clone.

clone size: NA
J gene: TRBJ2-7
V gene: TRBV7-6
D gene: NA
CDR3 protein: CASSLGRSYEQYF
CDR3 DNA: TGTGCCAGCAGCTTAGGGCGGTCCTACGAGCAGTACTTC

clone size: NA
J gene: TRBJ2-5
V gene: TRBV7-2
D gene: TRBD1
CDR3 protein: CASSLGQGVLETQYF
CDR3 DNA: TGTGCCAGCAGCCTCGGACAGGGAGTCTTAGAGACCCAGTACTTC

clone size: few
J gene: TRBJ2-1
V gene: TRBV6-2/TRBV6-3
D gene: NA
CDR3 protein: CASNPGSSYNEQFF
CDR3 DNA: TGTGCCAGCAATCCAGGGAGCTCCTACAATGAGCAGTTCTTC

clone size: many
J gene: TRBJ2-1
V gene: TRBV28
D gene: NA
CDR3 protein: CASSFLRQRKNEQFF
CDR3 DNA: TGTGCCAGCAGTTTCTTGAGGCAGCGGAAAAATGAGCAGTTCTTC

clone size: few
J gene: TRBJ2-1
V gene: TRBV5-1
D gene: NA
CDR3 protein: CASSLKWQGAIEQFF
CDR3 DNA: TGCGCCAGCAGCTTGAAGTGGCAGGGTGCAATTGAGCAGTTCTTC

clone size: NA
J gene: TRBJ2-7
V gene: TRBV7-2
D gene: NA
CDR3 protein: CASSLGTPRTDTQYF
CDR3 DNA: TGTGCCAGCAGCTTAGGGACCCCCCGCACAGATACGCAGTACTTC

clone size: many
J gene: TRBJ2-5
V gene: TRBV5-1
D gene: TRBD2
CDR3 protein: CASSSMGLAGEVGETQYF
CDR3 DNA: TGCGCCAGCAGCTCGATGGGACTAGCGGGAGAAGTGGGAGAGACCCAGTACTTC

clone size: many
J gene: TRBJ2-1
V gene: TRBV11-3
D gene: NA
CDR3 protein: CASSLGTMAYNEQFF
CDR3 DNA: TGTGCCAGCAGCTTAGGGACTATGGCCTACAATGAGCAGTTCTTC

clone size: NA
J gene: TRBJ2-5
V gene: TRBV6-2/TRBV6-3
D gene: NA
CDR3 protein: CAVGGRGETQYF
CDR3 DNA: TGTGCCGTGGGCGGCAGGGGAGAGACCCAGTACTTC

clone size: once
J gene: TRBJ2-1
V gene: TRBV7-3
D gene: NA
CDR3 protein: CASSWGGPSNEQFF
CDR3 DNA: TGTGCCAGCAGCTGGGGGGGGCCCTCAAATGAGCAGTTCTTC

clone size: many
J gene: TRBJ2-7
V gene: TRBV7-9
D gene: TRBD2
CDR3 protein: CASSLSGGVSYEQYF
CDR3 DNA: TGTGCCAGCAGCCTTAGCGGGGGTGTCTCCTACGAGCAGTACTTC

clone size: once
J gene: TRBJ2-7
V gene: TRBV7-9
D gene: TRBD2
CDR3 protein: CASSLGTSGTDTQYF
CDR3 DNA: TGTGCCAGCAGCTTGGGGACTAGCGGCACAGATACGCAGTACTTC

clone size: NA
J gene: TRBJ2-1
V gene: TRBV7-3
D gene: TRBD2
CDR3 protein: CASSYTSAGPYNEQFF
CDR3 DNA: TGTGCCAGCAGCTACACTAGCGCCGGCCCCTACAATGAGCAGTTCTTC

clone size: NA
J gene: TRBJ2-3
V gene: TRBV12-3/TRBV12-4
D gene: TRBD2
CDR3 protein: CASSPGTSGSADTQYF
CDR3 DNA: TGTGCCAGCAGTCCCGGGACTAGCGGGAGCGCAGATACGCAGTATTTT

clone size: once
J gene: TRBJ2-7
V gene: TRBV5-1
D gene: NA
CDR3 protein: CASSYDSYEQYF
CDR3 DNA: TGCGCCAGCAGCTACGACAGTTACGAGCAGTACTTC

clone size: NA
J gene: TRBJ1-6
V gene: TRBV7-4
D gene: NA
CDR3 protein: CTSTSGETYEQYF
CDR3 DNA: TGTACCAGCACCTCGGGGGAAACCTACGAGCAGTACTTT

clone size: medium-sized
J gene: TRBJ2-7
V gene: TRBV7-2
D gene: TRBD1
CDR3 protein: CASSLPGQVKYEQYF
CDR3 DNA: TGTGCCAGCAGCTTACCGGGACAGGTAAAATACGAGCAGTACTTC

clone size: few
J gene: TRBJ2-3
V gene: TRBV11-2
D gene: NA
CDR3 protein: CASSLEAGRPDTQYF
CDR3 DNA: TGTGCCAGCAGCTTAGAAGCAGGGAGGCCAGATACGCAGTATTTT

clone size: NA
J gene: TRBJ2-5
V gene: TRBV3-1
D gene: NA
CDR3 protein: CASSPWAGITGETQYF
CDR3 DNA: TGTGCCAGCAGCCCCTGGGCAGGAATTACGGGAGAGACCCAGTACTTC

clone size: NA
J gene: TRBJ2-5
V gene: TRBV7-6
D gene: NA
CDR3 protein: CASSLGRVVTDTQYF
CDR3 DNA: TGTGCCAGCAGCTTGGGCAGGGTGGTCACAGATACGCAGTACTTC

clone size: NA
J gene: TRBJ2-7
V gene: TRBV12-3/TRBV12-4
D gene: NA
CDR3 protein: CASSFRYEAYEQYF
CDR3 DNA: TGTGCCAGCAGTTTCAGATATGAGGCCTACGAGCAGTACTTC

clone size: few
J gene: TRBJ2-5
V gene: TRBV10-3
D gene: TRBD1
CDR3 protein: CAISEGRQGAETQYF
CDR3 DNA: TGTGCCATCAGTGAGGGGCGACAGGGGGCAGAGACCCAGTACTTC

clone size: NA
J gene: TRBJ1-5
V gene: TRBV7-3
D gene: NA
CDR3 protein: CASSSNRAPGQANQPQHF
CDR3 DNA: TGTGCCAGCAGCTCCAATCGGGCTCCGGGACAAGCCAATCAGCCCCAGCATTTT

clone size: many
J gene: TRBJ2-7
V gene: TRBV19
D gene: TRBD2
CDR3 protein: CASSIGGAGGFVSYEQYF
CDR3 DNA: TGTGCCAGTAGTATAGGGGGAGCGGGAGGTTTCGTCTCCTACGAGCAGTACTTC

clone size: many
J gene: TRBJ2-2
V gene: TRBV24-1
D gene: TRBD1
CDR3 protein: CATRDRNTGELFF
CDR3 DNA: TGTGCCACCCGGGACAGGAACACCGGGGAGCTGTTTTTT

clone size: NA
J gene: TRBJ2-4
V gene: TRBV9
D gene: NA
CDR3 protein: CASSVDEGVENIQYF
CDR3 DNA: TGTGCCAGCAGCGTAGATGAGGGGGTGGAAAACATTCAGTACTTC

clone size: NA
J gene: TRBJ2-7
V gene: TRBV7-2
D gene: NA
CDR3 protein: CASSLLASEGEQYF
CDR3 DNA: TGTGCCAGCAGCTTACTAGCCTCTGAGGGGGAGCAGTACTTC

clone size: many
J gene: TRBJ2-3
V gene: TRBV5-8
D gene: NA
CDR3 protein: CASSFRTTQSGADTQYF
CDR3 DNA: TGTGCCAGCAGCTTCAGGACTACTCAGTCCGGAGCAGATACGCAGTATTTT

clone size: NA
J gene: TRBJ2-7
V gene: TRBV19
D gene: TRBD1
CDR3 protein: CASSGRQGGNQYEQYF
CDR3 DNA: TGTGCCAGTAGCGGCCGACAGGGCGGAAATCAATACGAGCAGTACTTC

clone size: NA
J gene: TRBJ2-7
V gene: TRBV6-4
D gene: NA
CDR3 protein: CASPWNHPIDVAVVYEQYF
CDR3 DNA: TGTGCCAGCCCCTGGAACCACCCTATAGACGTAGCGGTCGTCTACGAGCAGTACTTC

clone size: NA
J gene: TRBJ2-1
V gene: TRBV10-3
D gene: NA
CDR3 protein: CAISEPPGNEQFF
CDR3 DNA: TGTGCCATCAGTGAACCCCCCGGCAATGAGCAGTTCTTC

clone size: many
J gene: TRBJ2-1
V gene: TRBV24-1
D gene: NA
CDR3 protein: CATSFRNEQFF
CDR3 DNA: TGTGCCACCAGTTTTAGGAATGAGCAGTTCTTC

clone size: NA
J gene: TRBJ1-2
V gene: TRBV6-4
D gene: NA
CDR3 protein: CASSSGNYGYTF
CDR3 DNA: TGTGCCAGCAGCAGCGGTAACTATGGCTACACCTTC

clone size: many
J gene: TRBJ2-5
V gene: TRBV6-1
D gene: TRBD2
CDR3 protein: CASSSWRLAVQETQYF
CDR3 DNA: TGTGCCAGCAGCTCGTGGAGACTAGCGGTTCAAGAGACCCAGTACTTC

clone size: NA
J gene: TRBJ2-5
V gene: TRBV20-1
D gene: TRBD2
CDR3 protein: CSALLGGGRGETQYF
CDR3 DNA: TGCAGTGCTTTACTTGGCGGGGGGAGAGGGGAGACCCAGTACTTC

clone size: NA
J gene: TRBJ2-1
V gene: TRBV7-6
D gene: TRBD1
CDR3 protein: CASSLGPGQGVNEQFF
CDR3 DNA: TGTGCTAGCAGCTTGGGTCCGGGACAGGGTGTTAATGAGCAGTTCTTC

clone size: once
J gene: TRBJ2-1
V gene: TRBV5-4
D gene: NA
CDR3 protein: CASSATGNDAEAFF
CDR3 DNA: TGTGCCAGCAGCGCCACAGGGAATGACGCTGAAGCTTTCTTC

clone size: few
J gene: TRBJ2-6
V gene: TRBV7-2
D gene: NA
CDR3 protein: CASSLVGRASGANVLTF
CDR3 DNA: TGTGCCAGCAGCTTAGTAGGCAGGGCCTCTGGGGCCAACGTCCTGACTTTC

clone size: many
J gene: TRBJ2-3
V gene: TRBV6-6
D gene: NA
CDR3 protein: CASSFSGVTDTQYF
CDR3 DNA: TGTGCCAGCAGTTTCTCCGGAGTCACAGATACGCAGTATTTT

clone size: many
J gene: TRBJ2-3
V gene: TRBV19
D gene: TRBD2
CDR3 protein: CASRSPSGSTDTQYF
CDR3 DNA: TGTGCCAGTAGATCTCCTAGCGGTAGCACAGATACGCAGTATTTT

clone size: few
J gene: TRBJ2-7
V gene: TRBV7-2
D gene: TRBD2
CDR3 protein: CASSLQAGGGTYEQYF
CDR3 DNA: TGTGCCAGCAGCTTACAAGCGGGAGGGGGAACCTACGAGCAGTACTTC

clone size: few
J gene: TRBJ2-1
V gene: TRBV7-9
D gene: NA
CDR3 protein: CASSLVAANEQFF
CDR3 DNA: TGTGCCAGCAGCTTAGTTGCGGCCAATGAGCAGTTCTTC

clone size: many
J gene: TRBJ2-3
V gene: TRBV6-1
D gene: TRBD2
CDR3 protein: CASRALGGGADTQYF
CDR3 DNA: TGTGCCAGCAGGGCGCTAGGCGGGGGGGCGGATACGCAGTATTTT

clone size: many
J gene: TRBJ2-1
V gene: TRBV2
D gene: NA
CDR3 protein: CASSEGYLIGNEQFF
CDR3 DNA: TGTGCCAGCAGTGAAGGATACCTTATAGGCAATGAGCAGTTCTTC

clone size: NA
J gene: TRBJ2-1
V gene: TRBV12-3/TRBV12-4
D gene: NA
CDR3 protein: CASSLMGSSYNEQFF
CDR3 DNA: TGTGCCAGCAGTTTAATGGGGAGCTCCTACAATGAGCAGTTCTTC

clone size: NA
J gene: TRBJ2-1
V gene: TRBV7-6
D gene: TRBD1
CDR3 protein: CASSPTRDRVGEQFF
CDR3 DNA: TGTGCCAGCAGCCCAACCCGGGACAGGGTGGGTGAGCAGTTCTTC

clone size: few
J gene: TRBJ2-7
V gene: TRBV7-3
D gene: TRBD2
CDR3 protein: CASSREGSGGYEQYF
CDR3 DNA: TGTGCCAGCAGCCGGGAGGGTAGCGGGGGGTACGAGCAGTACTTC

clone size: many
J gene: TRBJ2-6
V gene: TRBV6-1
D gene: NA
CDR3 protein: CASSSLPKPTSGANVLTF
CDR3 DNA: TGTGCCAGCAGTTCCTTGCCCAAGCCCACATCTGGGGCCAACGTCCTGACTTTC

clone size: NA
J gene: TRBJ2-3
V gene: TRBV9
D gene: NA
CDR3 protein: CASSGLMHRGDTQYF
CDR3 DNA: TGTGCCAGCAGCGGCCTTATGCACAGAGGGGATACGCAGTATTTT

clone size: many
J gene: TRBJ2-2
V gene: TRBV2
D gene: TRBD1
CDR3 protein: CASTGQGASTGELFF
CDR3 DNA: TGTGCCAGCACCGGACAGGGGGCCAGCACCGGGGAGCTGTTTTTT

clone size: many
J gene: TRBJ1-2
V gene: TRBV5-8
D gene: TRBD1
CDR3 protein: CASIILRDRGEFEEGYTF
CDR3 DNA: TGTGCCAGCATCATTTTGCGGGACAGGGGGGAGTTTGAAGAGGGCTACACCTTC

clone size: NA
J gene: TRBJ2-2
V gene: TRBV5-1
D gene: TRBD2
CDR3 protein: CASSPSGGLTGELFF
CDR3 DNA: TGCGCCAGCAGCCCTAGCGGGGGGTTGACCGGGGAGCTGTTTTTT

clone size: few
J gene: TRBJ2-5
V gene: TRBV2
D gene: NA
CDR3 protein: CASSLIGKETQYF
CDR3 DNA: TGTGCCAGCAGTCTAATCGGAAAAGAGACCCAGTACTTC

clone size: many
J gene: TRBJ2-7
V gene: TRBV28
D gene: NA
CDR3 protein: CASSPPTGTYEQYF
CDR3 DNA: TGTGCCAGCAGTCCGCCGACAGGCACCTACGAGCAGTACTTC

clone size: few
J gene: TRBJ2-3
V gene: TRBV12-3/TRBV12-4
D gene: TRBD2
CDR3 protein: CASRGTSGSVTDTQYF
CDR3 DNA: TGTGCCAGCAGGGGGACTAGCGGGAGCGTCACAGATACGCAGTATTTT

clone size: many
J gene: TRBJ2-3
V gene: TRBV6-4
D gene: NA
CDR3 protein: CASSEGDTQYF
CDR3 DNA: TGTGCCAGCAGTGAGGGAGATACGCAGTATTTT

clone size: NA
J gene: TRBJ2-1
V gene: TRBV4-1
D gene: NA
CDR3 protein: CASSRGGSYNEQFF
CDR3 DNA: TGCGCCAGCAGCCGAGGAGGTTCCTACAATGAGCAGTTCTTC

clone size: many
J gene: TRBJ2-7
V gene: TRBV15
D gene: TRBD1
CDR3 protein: CATSRSETGSYEQYF
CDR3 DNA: TGTGCCACCAGCAGATCCGAGACAGGGTCCTACGAGCAGTACTTC

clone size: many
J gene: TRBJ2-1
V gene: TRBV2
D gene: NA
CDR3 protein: CASSELNEQFF
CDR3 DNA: TGTGCCAGCAGTGAATTGAATGAGCAGTTCTTC